The entry that follows covers one T cell receptor beta chain sequence. The data originate from a study of control samples from healthy donors and cancer patients. Some clones are missing from TCRdb's copy, which holds only in-frame ones; the method was immunoSEQ multiplex PCR. This table has just over 150,000 clones, 85% to 95% appearing once. Trimming stripped 6 bases from V and 1 base from J, with 16 bases between. CDR3 length: 15 amino acids. Germline assignment: CDR1 SGHRS and CDR2 YFSETQ. Sequenced input: blood. The chain uses TRBV5-1 and TRBJ2-5; D may match TRBD1 or TRBD2 (5 bases each). The sequence was collected from a man aged 50-60 years in good health. DNA for the CDR3: TGCGCCAGCACCTTCTTGGGAGACAGCCAAGAGACCCAGTACTTC. It specifies CASTFLGDSQETQYF.